The 23 T cell receptor beta chains given below trace back to one sample, sequenced in a study of beta chain features in type 1 diabetes. Investigators reverse transcribed all isolated RNA, so they sequenced expressed TCRB transcripts. Clones were read by immunoSEQ multiplex PCR, and TCRdb kept only the in-frame ones, dropping some. Counted here are 140,000 or so clones, about 9.2% occurring once; the ten biggest clones make up roughly 0.7%. The sequencing input was central memory CD4+ T cells from blood. The receptors stem from a man aged 18 to 30 in good health.

The chain uses TRBV7-6 and TRBJ2-3; D is undetermined. This CDR3 is built from 16 residues. V was shortened by 0 bases and J by 2 bases, with 12 bases between the two germline ends. CDR1 and CDR2 from the germline V gene are SGHVS and FNYEAQ. CDR3 nucleotides: TGTGCCAGCAGCTTAGCCCTGGGCAGTAACACAGATACGCAGTATTTT. It yields the protein CASSLALGSNTDTQYF.

J is TRBJ2-3 and V is TRBV5-4; 13 bases fit TRBD2. The CDR3 runs to 16 residues. The germline gives CDR1 SGHNT, CDR2 YYREEE (reference sequence). After removal of 5 bases from V and 4 bases from J, the junction contained 7 bases not matched to a gene. In DNA, the CDR3 is TGTGCCAGCAGTCTTCGACTAGCGGGGGGAGCAGATACGCAGTATTTT. Translating it yields CASSLRLAGGADTQYF.

The chain joins TRBV19 to TRBJ1-5; TRBD1 is a possible D gene (5 bases). CDR1 is LNHDA and CDR2 is SQIVND in the germline V gene (reference sequence). The CDR3 consists of 14 residues. The V gene lost 4 bases and the J gene lost 7 bases, with 14 bases spanning the gap. CDR3 sequence reads: CASSRKDIGQPQHF. CDR3 nucleotides: TGTGCCAGTAGTAGGAAGGACATAGGGCAGCCCCAGCATTTT.

The J gene is TRBJ2-3, the V gene TRBV30; 8 nucleotides line up with TRBD1. Germline V gives CDR1 GTSNPN, CDR2 SVGIG (reference sequence). This CDR3 region has 14 residues. V shed 8 bases and J 3 bases; nucleotides not matched to a gene: 10. In DNA, the CDR3 is TGTGCCATCGCCGGGACAGGCAGTACAGATACGCAGTATTTT. The encoded protein is CAIAGTGSTDTQYF.

There are a few counts of this clone. This sequence joins TRBV5-1 and TRBJ2-5; 8 bases align to TRBD1. Losses at the gene ends were 3 bases for V and 5 bases for J; bases not matched to a gene: 6. Germline-derived CDR1 and CDR2 are SGHRS and YFSETQ. This CDR3 has 14 residues. The CDR3 DNA is TGCGCCAGCAGCTCGACAGGGGCGGGGGAGACCCAGTACTTC. It is translated as CASSSTGAGETQYF.

Only a few counts were recorded for this clone. The chain links TRBV29-1 to TRBJ1-3, with a tentative D call TRBD1 (5 bases). Trimming took off 0 bases at V and 1 base at J, with 10 bases between the two ends. The CDR3 has 15 amino acids. Germline V gene sequence: CDR1 SQVTM, CDR2 ANQGSEA. CDR3 loop: CSVEDRGSSGNTIYF. Here the CDR3 DNA reads TGCAGCGTTGAAGATCGGGGGAGTTCTGGAAACACCATATATTTT.

This clone appeared a few times. The chain has TRBV4-1 and TRBJ2-3; D may be TRBD1 (6 bases). The germline CDR1 and CDR2 sequences are MGHRA and YSYEKL. Trimming left V 1 base short and J 2 bases short, with 13 bases between. The CDR3 consists of 16 residues. The CDR3 bases are TGCGCCAGCAGCCAAGGCAGAGGACAGCACACAGATACGCAGTATTTT. Translating it yields CASSQGRGQHTDTQYF.

The rearrangement joins TRBV19 to TRBJ1-2; 10 positions agree with TRBD1. Germline CDR1 is LNHDA and CDR2 is SQIVND (reference sequence). V trimming: 5 bases; J trimming: 1 base; junction bases outside the gene matches: 4. CDR3 length equals 15 residues. CDR3: CASSAGQGSNYGYTF. The CDR3 DNA reads TGTGCCAGTAGTGCGGGACAGGGGAGTAACTATGGCTACACCTTC.

Only a few counts were recorded for this clone. This rearrangement joins TRBV9 to TRBJ2-1; 10 positions agree with TRBD2. CDR1 and CDR2 from the germline V gene are SGDLS and YYNGEE. The CDR3 has 20 amino acids. The J segment lost 1 base and the V segment lost 0 bases, leaving 13 bases of the junction unmatched. The CDR3 nucleotides are TGTGCCAGCAGCGTAGAAGGTGGCGAGCGGGGGGGCGGGTCCTACAATGAGCAGTTCTTC. This sequence encodes CASSVEGGERGGGSYNEQFF.

This chain joins TRBV28 and TRBJ1-3, with 8 bases matching TRBD1. Germline loops: CDR1 MDHEN, CDR2 SYDVKM. The CDR3 is 15 residues long. Unmatched junction bases numbered 5, after V lost 5 bases and J lost 2 bases. The CDR3 region is CASSRRTGTGNTIYF. CDR3 nucleotide sequence: TGTGCCAGCAGTCGGAGGACAGGGACTGGAAACACCATATATTTT.

This clone came up a few times. V is TRBV30 and J is TRBJ1-1, with D unresolved. Germline values: CDR1 GTSNPN, CDR2 SVGIG (reference sequence). The CDR3 is 14 amino acids. V lost 2 bases, J lost 10 bases, and 20 bases lay in between. The CDR3 loop is CAWSSTVTRGGAFF. The CDR3 coding sequence is TGTGCCTGGAGTTCTACAGTCACTCGGGGAGGAGCTTTCTTT.

This clone has more than one count but fewer than ten. The V and J genes are TRBV19 and TRBJ2-2; possibly TRBD1 for D (6 bases). CDR1 is LNHDA, CDR2 SQIVND, per germline (reference sequence). The length of the CDR3 is 13 residues. The V end was cut by 6 bases, the J end by 7 bases, with 12 bases between. The CDR3 protein is CASRAQGIGELFF. In nucleotides, the CDR3 is TGTGCCAGTAGGGCCCAGGGGATCGGGGAGCTGTTTTTT.

The rearrangement joins TRBV7-2 to TRBJ1-2; TRBD1 matches at 10 bases. The CDR3 runs 16 residues. After removal of 3 bases from V and 7 bases from J, the junction contained 11 bases not matched to a gene. The germline gives CDR1 SGHTA, CDR2 FQGNSA. This CDR3 reads CASSFGSRQGAAGYTF. CDR3 DNA: TGTGCCAGCAGCTTTGGTTCGAGACAGGGGGCGGCTGGCTACACCTTC.

CDR3: CASSFPGSRSGNTIYF. For the CDR3, the DNA is TGTGCCAGCAGTTTCCCAGGAAGTCGCTCTGGAAACACCATATATTTT. The chain couples TRBV6-6 to TRBJ1-3; no reliable D call. The germline CDR1 and CDR2 sequences are MNHNY and SVGAGI (reference sequence). The CDR3 extends over 16 amino acids. Trimming shortened V by 4 bases and J by 0 bases, and 13 bases separated the two germline ends.

The CDR3 is CASSTTSGGSNEQFF. DNA of the CDR3: TGTGCCAGTAGTACGACTAGCGGGGGATCTAATGAGCAGTTCTTC. V usage is TRBV19 and J usage is TRBJ2-1, with 12 bases matching TRBD2. Germline CDR1 reads LNHDA; CDR2 reads SQIVND (reference sequence). The CDR3 contains 15 residues. The trim removed 4 bases at V and 7 bases at J, leaving 5 bases unmatched.

This chain joins TRBV6-5 and TRBJ1-1, with a weak D call TRBD1 (5 bases). The length of the CDR3 is 14 residues. CDR1 is MNHEY, CDR2 SVGAGI, per germline. Deletions cut 2 bases from V and 1 base from J, with 8 bases between. CDR3: CASSYLGGNTEAFF. DNA of the CDR3: TGTGCCAGCAGTTACCTGGGGGGGAACACTGAAGCTTTCTTT.

This clone turned up a few times. The chain joins TRBV5-4 to TRBJ2-1; D might be TRBD2 (6 bases). There are 14 residues in the CDR3. V lost 4 bases and J lost 7, with 15 bases in between. The germline CDR1 and CDR2 sequences are SGHNT and YYREEE (reference sequence). The CDR3 sequence is CASSPNSGRNEQFF. The CDR3 nucleotides are TGTGCCAGCAGCCCGAATTCAGGGAGGAATGAGCAGTTCTTC.

The V call is TRBV28, the J call TRBJ2-3, with TRBD2 matching over 8 bases. The length of the CDR3 is 14 residues. CDR1 is MDHEN, CDR2 SYDVKM, per germline. The ends lost 2 bases at V and 6 bases at J; junction bases unmatched: 4. The CDR3 sequence is CASSLAGGKDTQYF. The CDR3 coding sequence is TGTGCCAGCAGTTTAGCGGGGGGCAAGGATACGCAGTATTTT. Full variable domain (remainder filled in from reference TRBV28 and TRBJ2-3): DVKVTQSSRYLVKRTGEKVFLECVQDMDHENMFWYRQDPGLGLRLIYFSYDVKMKEKGDIPEGYSVSREKKERFSLILESASTNQTSMYLCASSLAGGKDTQYFGPGTRLTVL.

This clone was seen a handful of times. The chain has TRBV4-3 and TRBJ1-4, with 8 bases lining up with TRBD1. The CDR3 length is 14 residues. Per the germline V gene, CDR1 is LGHNA and CDR2 is YSLEER. V shed 4 bases, J shed 11 bases, and the junction held 9 bases outside the gene matches. Here the CDR3 DNA reads TGCGCCAGCAGCCTCGTCGGACAGGGAGGGAAACTGTTTTTT. Translating it yields CASSLVGQGGKLFF.

CDR3 sequence reads: CASSIGRQRSLSYEQYF. As DNA, the CDR3 is TGTGCCAGTAGTATAGGAAGACAACGTTCTTTATCCTACGAGCAGTACTTC. This rearrangement joins TRBV19 to TRBJ2-7; D not certain. V shed 1 base and J shed 1 base, with 17 bases lying between them. This CDR3 region has 17 residues. Looked up from germline, CDR1 is LNHDA and CDR2 is SQIVND (reference sequence).

This chain connects TRBV4-3 to TRBJ1-2; 7 positions agree with TRBD1. Unmatched junction bases numbered 4, after V lost 5 bases and J lost 4 bases. The CDR3 is 13 amino acids. Looked up from germline, CDR1 is LGHNA and CDR2 is YSLEER. As DNA, the CDR3 is TGCGCCAGCAGCAACGACAGGGCCTATGGCTACACCTTC. This gives the protein CASSNDRAYGYTF.

In its sample, this clone was seen a few times. The chain has TRBV4-3 and TRBJ2-5, with 7 bases aligning to TRBD2. Germline values: CDR1 LGHNA, CDR2 YSLEER. Trimming removed 4 bases from V and 5 bases from J; junction bases left unmatched: 4. CDR3 length equals 13 residues. CDR3 coding DNA: TGCGCCAGCAGCCGGGGGGGGGAGGAGACCCAGTACTTC. Translation: CASSRGGEETQYF.

This clone has more than one count but fewer than ten. The chain links TRBV4-1 to TRBJ2-7, with a possible D match to TRBD1 (5 bases). CDR1 MGHRA and CDR2 YSYEKL come from the germline V gene. CDR3 length equals 17 residues. V was pared by 0 bases and J by 0 bases, with 15 bases between. The DNA of the CDR3 is TGCGCCAGCAGCCAAGATTACCACCAGGGCCGCTCCTACGAGCAGTACTTC. Translation gives CASSQDYHQGRSYEQYF.